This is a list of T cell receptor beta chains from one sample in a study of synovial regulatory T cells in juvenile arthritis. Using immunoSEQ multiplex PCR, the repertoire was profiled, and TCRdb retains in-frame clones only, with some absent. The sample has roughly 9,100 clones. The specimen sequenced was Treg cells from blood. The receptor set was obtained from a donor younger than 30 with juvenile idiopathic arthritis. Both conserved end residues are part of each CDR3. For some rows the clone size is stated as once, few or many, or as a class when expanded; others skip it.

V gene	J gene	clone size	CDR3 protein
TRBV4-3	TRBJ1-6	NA	CASSQEVVPGNSPLHF
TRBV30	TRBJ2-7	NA	CAWSFTSGRAEQYF
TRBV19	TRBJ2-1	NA	CATHPGAGMNEQFF
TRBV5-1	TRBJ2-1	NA	CASSFGLAGGVPGNEQFF
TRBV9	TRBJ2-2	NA	CASSVGQGANTGELFF
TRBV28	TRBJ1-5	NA	CASSLPRGVGNQPQHF
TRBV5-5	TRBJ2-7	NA	CASSTGQASYEQYF
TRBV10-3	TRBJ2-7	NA	CAISETGQGYEQYF
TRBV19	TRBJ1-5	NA	CASSIPTSRGSNQPQHF
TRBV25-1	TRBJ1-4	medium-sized	CASSEAGGSEKLFF
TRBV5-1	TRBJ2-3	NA	CASSPGTGGRAGTDTQYF
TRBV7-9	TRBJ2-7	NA	CASSHPRLAIYEQYF
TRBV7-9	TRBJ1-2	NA	CASSLRRDYGYTF
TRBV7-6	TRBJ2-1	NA	CASSLGTSGGAILSPFYNEQFF
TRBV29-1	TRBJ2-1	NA	CSVGPAYYNEQFF
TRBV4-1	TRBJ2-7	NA	CARGGAGIGQYF
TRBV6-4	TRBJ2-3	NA	CASSPTSGGPTDTQYF
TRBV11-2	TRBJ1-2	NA	CASSLDRKAGGYGYTF
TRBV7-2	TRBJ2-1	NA	CASSLRLAGYNEQFF
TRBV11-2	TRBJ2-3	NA	CASSLGPPSGGTDTQYF
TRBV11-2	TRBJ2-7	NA	CASSLGASGSLGEQYF
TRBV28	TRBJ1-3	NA	CASSLLGRNTIYF
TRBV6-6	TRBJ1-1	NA	CASRAGTVNTEAFF
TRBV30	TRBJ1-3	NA	CAWKIKGVTGNTIYF
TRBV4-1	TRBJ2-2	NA	CASSLGSGAGTSSGELFF
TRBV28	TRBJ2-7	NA	CASSLRLEVSNEQYF
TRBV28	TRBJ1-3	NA	CASRTPGGSGNTIYF
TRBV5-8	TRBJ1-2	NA	CASSSRTYGYTF
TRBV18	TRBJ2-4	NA	CASSQREASGFEAKNIQYF
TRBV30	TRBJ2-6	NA	CVWGLRKDGANVLTF
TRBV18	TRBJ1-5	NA	CASSPGGSNQPQHF
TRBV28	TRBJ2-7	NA	CASSSHGRAVYEQYF
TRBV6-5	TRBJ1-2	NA	CASSYLGQGRDYTF
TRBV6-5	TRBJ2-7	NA	CASGRDRVRYEQYF
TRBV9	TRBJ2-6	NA	CASSPTGSLLSGANVLTF
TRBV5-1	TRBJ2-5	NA	CASSFGSGRYQETQYF
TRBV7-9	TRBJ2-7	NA	CASSLDHEQYF
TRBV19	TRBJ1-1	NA	CASSTGGSRAFF
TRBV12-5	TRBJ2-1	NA	CASGLSHGTADNEQFF
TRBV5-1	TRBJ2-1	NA	CASRRGYEQFF
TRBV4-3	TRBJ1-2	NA	CASSQSGWRGYTF
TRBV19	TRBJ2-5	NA	CASSIAAGLRETQYF
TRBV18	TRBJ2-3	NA	CASSPRQALSTDTQYF
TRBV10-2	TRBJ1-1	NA	CASNPTGNTEAFF
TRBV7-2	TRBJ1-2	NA	CASSLNWVGNYGYTF
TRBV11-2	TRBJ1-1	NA	CASSLLQGLNTEAFF
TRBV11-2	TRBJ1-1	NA	CASSHQQKNTEAFF